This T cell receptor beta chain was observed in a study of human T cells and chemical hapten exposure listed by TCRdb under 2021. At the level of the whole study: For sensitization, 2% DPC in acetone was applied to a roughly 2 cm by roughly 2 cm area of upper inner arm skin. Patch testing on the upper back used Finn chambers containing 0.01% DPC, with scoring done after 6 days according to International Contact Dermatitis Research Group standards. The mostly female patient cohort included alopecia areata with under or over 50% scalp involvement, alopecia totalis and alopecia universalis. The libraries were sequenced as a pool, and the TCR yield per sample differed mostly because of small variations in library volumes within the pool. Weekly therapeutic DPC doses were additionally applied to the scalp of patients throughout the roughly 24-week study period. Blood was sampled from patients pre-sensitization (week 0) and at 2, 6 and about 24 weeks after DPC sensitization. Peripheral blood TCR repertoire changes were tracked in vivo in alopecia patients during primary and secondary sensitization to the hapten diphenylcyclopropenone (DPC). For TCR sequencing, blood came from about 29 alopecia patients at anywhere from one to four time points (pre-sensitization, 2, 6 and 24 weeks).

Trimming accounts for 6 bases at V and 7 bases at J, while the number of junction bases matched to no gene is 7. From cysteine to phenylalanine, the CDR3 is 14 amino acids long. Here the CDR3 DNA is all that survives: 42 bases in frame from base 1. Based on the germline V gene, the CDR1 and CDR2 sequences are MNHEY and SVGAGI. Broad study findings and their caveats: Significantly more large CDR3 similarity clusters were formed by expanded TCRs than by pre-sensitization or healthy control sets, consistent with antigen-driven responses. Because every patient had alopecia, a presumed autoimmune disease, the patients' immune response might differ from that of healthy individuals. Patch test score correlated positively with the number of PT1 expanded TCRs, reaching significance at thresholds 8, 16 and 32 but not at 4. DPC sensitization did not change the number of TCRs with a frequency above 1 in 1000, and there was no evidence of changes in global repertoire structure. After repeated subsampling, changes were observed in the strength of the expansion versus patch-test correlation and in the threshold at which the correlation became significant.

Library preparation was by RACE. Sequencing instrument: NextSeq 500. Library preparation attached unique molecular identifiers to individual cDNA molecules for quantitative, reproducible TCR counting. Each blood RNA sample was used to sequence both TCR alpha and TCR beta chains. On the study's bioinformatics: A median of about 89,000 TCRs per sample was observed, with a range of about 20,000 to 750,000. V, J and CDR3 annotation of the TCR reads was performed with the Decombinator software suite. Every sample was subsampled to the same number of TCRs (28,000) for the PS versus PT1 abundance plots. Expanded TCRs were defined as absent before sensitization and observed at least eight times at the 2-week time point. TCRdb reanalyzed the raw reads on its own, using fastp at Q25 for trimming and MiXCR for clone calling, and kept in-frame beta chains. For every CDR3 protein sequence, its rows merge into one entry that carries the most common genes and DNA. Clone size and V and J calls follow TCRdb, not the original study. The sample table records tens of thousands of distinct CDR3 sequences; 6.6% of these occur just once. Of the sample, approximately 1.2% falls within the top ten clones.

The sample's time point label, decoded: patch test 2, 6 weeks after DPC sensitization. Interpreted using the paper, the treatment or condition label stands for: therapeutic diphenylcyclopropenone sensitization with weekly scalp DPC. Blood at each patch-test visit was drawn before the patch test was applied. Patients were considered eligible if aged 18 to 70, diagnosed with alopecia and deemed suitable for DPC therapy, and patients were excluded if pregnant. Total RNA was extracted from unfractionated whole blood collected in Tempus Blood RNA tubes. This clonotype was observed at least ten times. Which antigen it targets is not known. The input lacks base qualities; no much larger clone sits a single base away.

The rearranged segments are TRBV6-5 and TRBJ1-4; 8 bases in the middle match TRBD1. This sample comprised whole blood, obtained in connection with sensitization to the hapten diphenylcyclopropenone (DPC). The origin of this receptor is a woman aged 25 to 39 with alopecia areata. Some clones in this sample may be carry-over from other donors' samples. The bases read TGTGCCAGCAGATCGGACAGGGACCGTGAAAAACTGTTTTTT. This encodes CASRSDRDREKLFF.